This TCR beta chain was sequenced for a study of regulatory T cells in long-lasting Graves disease. Building of the TCR beta libraries involved iRepertoire HTBI primers and Arm-PCR of CDR3 regions. As handled by the study authors: Detected in the samples were around 59 TRBV and 14 TRBJ segments. TCRdb redid the calling of the multiplex PCR reads with MiXCR, one entry per CDR3 protein. TCRdb, not the authors, supplied the V and J calls. The data contain roughly 400,000 distinct CDR3 sequences, 20% to 25% of them singletons. Germline loops: CDR1 MDHEN, CDR2 SYDVKM. V trimming: 5 bases; J trimming: 13 bases; junction bases outside the gene matches: 13. This CDR3 comprises 13 residues. This clonotype was detected ten times or more. Its target is not known. The sample's time point: persistent/refractory GD, antithyroid drugs over 5 years with positive TRAb. The TCR library was prepared using RNA isolated from PBMCs.

Overall study results and limits: The TCR repertoire of persistent Graves' patients was less diverse than that of newly diagnosed ones.

Sequenced here: peripheral blood mononuclear cells (PBMCs), sampled when the disease was refractory, from a patient treated with antithyroid drugs. The rearrangement links TRBV28 to TRBJ2-7, with 8 bases identical to TRBD2. This clonotype was obtained from a female donor with Graves disease. CDR3 amino acids: CASSPTLAGSLYF. The CDR3 DNA follows: TGTGCCAGCAGTCCCACCCTAGCGGGTTCCCTTTACTTC.